Below are 16 T cell receptor beta chains sequenced from a single sample in a study of blood T cells in healthy people across ages. Sample-barcoded 5' priming and a J-beta primer mix drove a second PCR of about 6 to 12 cycles. In TCRdb, the 5' RACE reads were re-called with MiXCR into one record per CDR3 protein. Of roughly 680,000 distinct CDR3 sequences in the sample, around 50% were seen once. Material for sequencing was blood. The receptors here all came from an elderly woman in good health.

The chain is built from TRBV5-1 and TRBJ2-2; D is undetermined. The CDR3 has 17 residues. V was trimmed by 0 bases and J by 4 bases, leaving 16 bases between them. Looked up from germline, CDR1 is SGHRS and CDR2 is YFSETQ. The CDR3 DNA follows: TGCGCCAGCAGCTTGGTCGGCGGCGCCTCGGTCACCGGGGAGCTGTTTTTT. Amino acid sequence: CASSLVGGASVTGELFF.

The table lists this clonotype with many counts. The chain joins TRBV20-1 to TRBJ2-3; D is ambiguous. Germline values: CDR1 DFQATT, CDR2 SNEGSKA (reference sequence). The CDR3 spans 13 residues. V was pared by 5 bases and J by 1 base, with 10 bases between. The CDR3 sequence: CSADSSGTDTQYF. The CDR3 DNA sequence: TGCAGTGCTGATTCTAGTGGCACAGATACGCAGTATTTT.

The rearrangement joins TRBV5-1 to TRBJ2-6, with D tentatively TRBD2 (6 bases). The CDR3 has 18 residues. Trimming cost V 4 bases and J 2 bases, with 19 bases left between them. The germline CDR1 and CDR2 sequences are SGHRS and YFSETQ. The CDR3 DNA is TGCGCCAGCAGCCCGTGGGGACTTCAGGCCGCTGGGGCCAACGTCCTGACTTTC. It specifies CASSPWGLQAAGANVLTF.

This clonotype has just a few counts. A much larger clone lies one base from this, so it may be a read error. This chain links TRBV10-3 with TRBJ1-2, with D possibly matching TRBD1 (5 bases). The V end lost 2 bases, the J end lost 4 bases, and 14 bases lay between the germline ends. The CDR3 consists of 15 residues. CDR1 is ENHRY, CDR2 SYGVKD, per germline. CDR3 region: CAISEAGGHAYGYTF. The CDR3 coding sequence is TGTGCCATCAGTGAGGCCGGGGGTCATGCCTATGGCTACACCTTC.

The sample holds many counts of this clonotype. At one end the junction does not follow the germline gene, possibly because of a read error. This sequence joins TRBV28 and TRBJ2-7; D gene unclear. CDR1 and CDR2 (germline): MDHEN, SYDVKM. The CDR3 length is 13 residues. CDR3 sequence: CASSLPTGYDQYF. CDR3 in DNA: TGTGCCAGCAGTTTACCTACCGGCTACGATCAGTACTTC.

About this clonotype: A much more abundant neighbour one base away suggests this may be a read error. The J gene is TRBJ2-6, the V gene TRBV7-3; D not certain. Germline CDR1 and CDR2: SGHTA and FQGTGA. The V end was cut by 6 bases, the J end by 0 bases, with 12 bases between. This CDR3 region has 16 residues. The CDR3 loop is CASSFSRPSGANVLTF. Written as DNA, the CDR3 is TGTGCCAGCAGTTTTAGCAGACCCTCTGGGGCCAACGTCCTGACTTTC. Drawing the rest from reference TRBV7-3 and TRBJ2-6, the complete variable domain is GAGVSQTPSNKVTEKGKYVELRCDPISGHTALYWYRQSLGQGPEFLIYFQGTGAADDSGLPNDRFFAVRPEGSVSTLKIQRTERGDSAVYLCASSFSRPSGANVLTFGAGSRLTVL.

V and J are TRBV5-1 and TRBJ2-7; 11 bases fit TRBD1. Matching the DNA end better, TRBJ2-5 makes the J call doubtful. The CDR3 consists of 15 residues. From germline, CDR1 is SGHRS and CDR2 YFSETQ. CDR3 amino acids: CASSGQGAAEETQYF. The CDR3 nucleotides are TGCGCCAGCAGCGGACAGGGGGCCGCAGAGGAGACCCAGTACTTC.

The J gene is TRBJ2-7, the V gene TRBV20-1, with D possibly being TRBD1 (5 bases). The tail of the sequence fits TRBJ2-5 better, so the J call may be wrong. In germline, CDR1 is DFQATT, CDR2 SNEGSKA (reference sequence). The CDR3 contains 14 residues. The CDR3 bases are TGCAGTGCCTCCGAAAACAGGTTTGGGGAGACCCAGTACTTC. Translating it yields CSASENRFGETQYF.

Many counts were recorded for this clonotype. The chain carries TRBV5-1 and TRBJ2-5; D is ambiguous. This CDR3 spans 14 amino acids. Germline CDR1 is SGHRS and CDR2 is YFSETQ. The ends were cut back, 1 base at V and 1 base at J, with 8 bases in the middle. The CDR3 coding sequence is TGCGCCAGCAGCTTGTCACACCTCCAAGAGACCCAGTACTTC. Translating gives CASSLSHLQETQYF.

V and J are TRBV9 and TRBJ1-1; D is perhaps TRBD1 (6 bases). The CDR3 is 15 amino acids. Germline V gene lookup returns CDR1 SGDLS and CDR2 YYNGEE. Trimming removed 0 bases from V and 11 bases from J, with 20 bases in between. The CDR3: CASSVGGGPLEGAFF. The CDR3 bases are TGTGCCAGCAGCGTAGGAGGGGGGCCGTTAGAGGGGGCTTTCTTT. The full variable domain, rest sourced from reference TRBV9 and TRBJ1-1, is DSGVTQTPKHLITATGQRVTLRCSPRSGDLSVYWYQQSLDQGLQFLIQYYNGEERAKGNILERFSAQQFPDLHSELNLSSLELGDSALYFCASSVGGGPLEGAFFGQGTRLTVV.

This clonotype was counted only a few times. The chain employs TRBV20-1 and TRBJ1-2, with a weak D call TRBD1 (5 bases). Germline loops: CDR1 DFQATT, CDR2 SNEGSKA (reference sequence). The CDR3 contains 12 residues. The V and J ends lost 5 bases and 5 bases respectively, with 12 bases between them. CDR3 DNA: TGCAGTGCTGACGACAGCCCGTATGGCTACACCTTC. This sequence encodes CSADDSPYGYTF.

This rearrangement joins TRBV4-2 to TRBJ2-1; no reliable D call. The CDR3 is made up of 14 amino acids. Germline V lookup: CDR1 LGHNA, CDR2 YNFKEQ. V lost 3 bases, J lost 2 bases, and 8 bases lay in between. The CDR3 DNA is TGTGCCAGCAGCCAGGAGCGAACCTACAATGAGCAGTTCTTC. Protein product: CASSQERTYNEQFF.

The chain recombines TRBV29-1 with TRBJ2-2; 7 bases fit TRBD1. V was clipped by 0 bases and J by 5 bases; unmatched bases: 3. Germline V gene sequence: CDR1 SQVTM, CDR2 ANQGSEA. CDR3 length: 14 residues. The CDR3 here is CSVEDRQGTGELFF. CDR3 sequence (DNA): TGCAGCGTTGAAGATCGACAGGGTACCGGGGAGCTGTTTTTT.

As regards this clonotype: One base away lies a much larger clone, so this may be a sequencing read error. V usage is TRBV9 and J usage is TRBJ2-1; tentatively, D is TRBD1 (5 bases). The DNA end lines up better with TRBJ2-7; the J call may be wrong. Germline V gene data show CDR1 as SGDLS and CDR2 as YYNGEE. This CDR3 spans 14 amino acids. CDR3 sequence (DNA): TGTGCCAGCAGCGCTTCAGGGAATTACAATGAGCAGTACTTC. This translates into CASSASGNYNEQYF.

About this clonotype: A much larger clone is a single base away; this may be a read error. The rearrangement uses TRBV20-1 and TRBJ2-3, with 8 bases identical to TRBD2. The CDR3 is made up of 14 amino acids. V dropped 6 bases and J dropped 4; count of bases not matched to a gene: 9. Germline loops: CDR1 DFQATT, CDR2 SNEGSKA (reference sequence). The CDR3 DNA reads TGCAGTGCCCCGGGGGCGGGAGGCTCAGATACGCAGTATTTT. This codes for CSAPGAGGSDTQYF.

CDR3 sequence: CASRPWGSGGGNEQYF. The DNA of the CDR3 is TGCGCCAGCAGACCCTGGGGGTCCGGAGGTGGCAATGAGCAGTACTTC. The rearrangement joins TRBV5-1 to TRBJ2-7; D is tentatively TRBD1 or TRBD2 (5 bases each). V lost 5 bases and J 7 bases, leaving 25 bases between the germline ends. In germline, CDR1 is SGHRS, CDR2 YFSETQ. The CDR3 has 16 amino acids.